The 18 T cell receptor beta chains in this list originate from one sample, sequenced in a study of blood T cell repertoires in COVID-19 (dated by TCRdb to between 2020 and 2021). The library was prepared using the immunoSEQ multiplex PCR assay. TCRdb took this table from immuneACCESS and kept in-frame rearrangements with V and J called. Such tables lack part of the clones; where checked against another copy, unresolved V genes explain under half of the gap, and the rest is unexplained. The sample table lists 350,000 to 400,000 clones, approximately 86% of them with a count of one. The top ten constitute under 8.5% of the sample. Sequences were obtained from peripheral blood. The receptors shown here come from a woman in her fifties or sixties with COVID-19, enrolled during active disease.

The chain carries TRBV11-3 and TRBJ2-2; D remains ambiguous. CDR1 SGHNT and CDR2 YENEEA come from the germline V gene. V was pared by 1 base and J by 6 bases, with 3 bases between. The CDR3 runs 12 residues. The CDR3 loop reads CASSLGAGELFF. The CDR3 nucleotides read TGTGCCAGCAGCTTAGGCGCCGGGGAGCTGTTTTTT.

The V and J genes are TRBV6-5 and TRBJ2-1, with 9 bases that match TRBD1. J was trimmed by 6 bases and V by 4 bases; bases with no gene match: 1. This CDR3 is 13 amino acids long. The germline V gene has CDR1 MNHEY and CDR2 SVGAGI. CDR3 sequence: CASSSGQGNEQFF. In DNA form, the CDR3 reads TGTGCCAGCAGTTCGGGACAGGGCAATGAGCAGTTCTTC.

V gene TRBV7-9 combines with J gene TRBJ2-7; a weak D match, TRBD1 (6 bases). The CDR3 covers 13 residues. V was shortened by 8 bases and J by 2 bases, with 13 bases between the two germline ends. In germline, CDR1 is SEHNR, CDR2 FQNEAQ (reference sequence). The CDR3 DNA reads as TGTGCCAGCGGGACATACCAAACCTACGAGCAGTACTTC. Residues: CASGTYQTYEQYF.

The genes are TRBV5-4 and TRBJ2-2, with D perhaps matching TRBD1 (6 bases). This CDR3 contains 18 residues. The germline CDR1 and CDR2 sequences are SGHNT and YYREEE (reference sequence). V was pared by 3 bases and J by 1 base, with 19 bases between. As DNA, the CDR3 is TGTGCCAGCAGCTACAAGACATCCGGGACACAGAACACCGGGGAGCTGTTTTTT. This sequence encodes CASSYKTSGTQNTGELFF.

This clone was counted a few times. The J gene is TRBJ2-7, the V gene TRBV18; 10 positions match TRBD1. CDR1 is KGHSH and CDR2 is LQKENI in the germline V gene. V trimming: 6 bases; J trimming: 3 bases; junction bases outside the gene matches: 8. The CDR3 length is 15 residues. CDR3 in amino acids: CASSPGQGLNYEQYF. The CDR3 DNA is TGTGCCAGCTCTCCGGGACAGGGGTTAAACTACGAGCAGTACTTC.

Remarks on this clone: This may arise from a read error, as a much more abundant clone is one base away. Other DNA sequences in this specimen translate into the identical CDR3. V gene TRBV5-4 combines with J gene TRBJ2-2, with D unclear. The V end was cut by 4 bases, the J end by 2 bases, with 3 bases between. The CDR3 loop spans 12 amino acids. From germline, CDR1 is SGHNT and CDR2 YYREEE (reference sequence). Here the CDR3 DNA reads TGTGCCAGCAGCCTCAACACCGGGGAGCTGTTTTTT. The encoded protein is CASSLNTGELFF.

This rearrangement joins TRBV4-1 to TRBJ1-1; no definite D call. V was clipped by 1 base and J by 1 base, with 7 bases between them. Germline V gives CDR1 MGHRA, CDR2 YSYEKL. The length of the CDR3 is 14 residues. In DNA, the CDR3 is TGCGCCAGCAGCCAAGCATACACGAACACTGAAGCTTTCTTT. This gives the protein CASSQAYTNTEAFF.

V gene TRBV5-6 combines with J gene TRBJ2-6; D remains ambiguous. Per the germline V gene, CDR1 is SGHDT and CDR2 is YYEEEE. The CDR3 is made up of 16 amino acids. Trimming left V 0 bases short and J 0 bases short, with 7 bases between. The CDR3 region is CASSLVQFSGANVLTF. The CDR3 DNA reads TGTGCCAGCAGCTTGGTCCAGTTCTCTGGGGCCAACGTCCTGACTTTC.

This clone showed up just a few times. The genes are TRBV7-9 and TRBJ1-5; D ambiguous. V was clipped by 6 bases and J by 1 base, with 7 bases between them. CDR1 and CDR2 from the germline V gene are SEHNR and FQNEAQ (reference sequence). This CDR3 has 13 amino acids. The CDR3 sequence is CASSGGSNQPQHF. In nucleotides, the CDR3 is TGTGCCAGCAGTGGAGGAAGCAATCAGCCCCAGCATTTT.

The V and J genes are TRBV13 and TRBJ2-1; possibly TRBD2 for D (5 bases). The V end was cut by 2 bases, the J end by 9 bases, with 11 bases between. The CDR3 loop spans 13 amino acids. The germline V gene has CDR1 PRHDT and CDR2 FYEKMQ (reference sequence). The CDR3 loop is CASSLNLASEQFF. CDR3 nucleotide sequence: TGTGCCAGCAGCTTAAATCTAGCCAGTGAGCAGTTCTTC.

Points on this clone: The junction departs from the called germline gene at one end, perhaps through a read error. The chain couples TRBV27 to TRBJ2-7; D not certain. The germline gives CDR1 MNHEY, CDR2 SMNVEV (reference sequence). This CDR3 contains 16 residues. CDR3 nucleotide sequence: TGTGCCAACAGTTTAACCTCCCAGGCAATCTCCTACGAGCAGTACTTC. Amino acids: CANSLTSQAISYEQYF.

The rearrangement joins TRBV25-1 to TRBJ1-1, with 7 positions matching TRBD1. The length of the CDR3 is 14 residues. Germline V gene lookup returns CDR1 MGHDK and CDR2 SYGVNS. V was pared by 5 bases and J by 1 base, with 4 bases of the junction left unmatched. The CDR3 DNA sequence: TGTGCCAGCAGTTACGACAGGGAGAACACTGAAGCTTTCTTT. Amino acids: CASSYDRENTEAFF.

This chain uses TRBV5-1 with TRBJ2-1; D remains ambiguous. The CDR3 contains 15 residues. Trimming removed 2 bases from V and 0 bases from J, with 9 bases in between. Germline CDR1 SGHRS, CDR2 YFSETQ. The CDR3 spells CASSLALGSYNEQFF. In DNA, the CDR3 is TGCGCCAGCAGCTTAGCCCTTGGCTCCTACAATGAGCAGTTCTTC. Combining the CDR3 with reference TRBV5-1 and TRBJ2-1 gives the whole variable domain KAGVTQTPRYLIKTRGQQVTLSCSPISGHRSVSWYQQTPGQGLQFLFEYFSETQRNKGNFPGRFSGRQFSNSRSEMNVSTLELGDSALYLCASSLALGSYNEQFFGPGTRLTVL.

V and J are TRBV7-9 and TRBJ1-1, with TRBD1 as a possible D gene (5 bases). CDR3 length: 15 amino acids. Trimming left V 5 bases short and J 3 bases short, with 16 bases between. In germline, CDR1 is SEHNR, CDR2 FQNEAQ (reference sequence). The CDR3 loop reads CASSPSGPRDTEAFF. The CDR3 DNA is TGTGCCAGCAGCCCGTCAGGTCCCAGGGACACTGAAGCTTTCTTT.

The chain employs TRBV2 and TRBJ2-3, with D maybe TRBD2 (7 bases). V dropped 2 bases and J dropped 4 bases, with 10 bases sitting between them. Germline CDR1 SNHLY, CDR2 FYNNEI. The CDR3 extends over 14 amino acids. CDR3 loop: CASSERGRADTQYF. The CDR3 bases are TGTGCCAGCAGTGAAAGGGGGAGGGCAGATACGCAGTATTTT.

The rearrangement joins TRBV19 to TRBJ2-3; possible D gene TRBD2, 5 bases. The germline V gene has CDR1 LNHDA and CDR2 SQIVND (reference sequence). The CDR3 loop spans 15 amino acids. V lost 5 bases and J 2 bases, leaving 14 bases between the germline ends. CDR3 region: CASSDTRVDTDTQYF. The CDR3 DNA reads TGTGCCAGTAGTGATACTAGGGTCGACACAGATACGCAGTATTTT.

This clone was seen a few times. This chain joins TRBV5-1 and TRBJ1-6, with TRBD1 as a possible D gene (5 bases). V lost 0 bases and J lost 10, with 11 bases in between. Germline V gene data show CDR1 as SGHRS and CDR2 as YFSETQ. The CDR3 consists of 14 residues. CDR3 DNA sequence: TGCGCCAGCAGCTTGGCAGGGAAAGGATCACCCCTCCACTTT. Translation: CASSLAGKGSPLHF.

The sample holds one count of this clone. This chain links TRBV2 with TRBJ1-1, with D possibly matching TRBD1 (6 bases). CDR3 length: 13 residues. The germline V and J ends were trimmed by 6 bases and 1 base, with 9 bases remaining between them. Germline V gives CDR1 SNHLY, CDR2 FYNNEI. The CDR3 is CASRQGTNTEAFF. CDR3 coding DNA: TGTGCCAGCAGACAGGGCACGAACACTGAAGCTTTCTTT.